Included here is one T cell receptor (beta chain) sequence, with context. Germline V gives CDR1 KGHDR, CDR2 SFDVKD. This CDR3 is built from 13 residues. The germline V and J ends were trimmed by 5 bases and 2 bases, with 6 bases remaining between them. Blood CD8+ and CD4+ T cells underwent high-throughput TCR beta sequencing. While CD8+ and CD4+ T cells were isolated negatively, TEMRA cells were enriched by FACS. The data were taken from a study of CD8 T cells in Susac syndrome. Random hexamers were used to reverse transcribe about 0.5 to 1 ug of RNA. Amplification of TCR beta CDR3 spanned 54 Vbeta and 13 Jbeta via immunoSEQ multiplex PCR. TCRdb re-derived calls from the immunoSEQ multiplex PCR reads in MiXCR, one entry per CDR3 protein. The sample consists of 180,000 or so distinct CDR3 sequences, 85% to 95% of them appearing once.

The gene calls are TRBV24-1 and TRBJ2-1, with unresolved D. Sequencing input: CD4+ T cells from PBMCs. The clonotype was recovered from a human donor in good health. CDR3 DNA: TGTGCCACCAGTGGGGCGGCCTACAATGAGCAGTTCTTC. Encoded protein: CATSGAAYNEQFF.